This entry lists 30 T cell receptor beta chains sequenced from one sample in a study of blood T cell repertoires in COVID-19. TCRdb's copy holds only in-frame clones and misses some; the assay was immunoSEQ multiplex PCR. The sample lists 200,000 to 250,000 clones, over 75% occurring once. Sample: PBMCs or T cells enriched from blood (not recorded which). The source is a man in his forties or fifties who had recovered from COVID-19.

The CDR3 sequence: CASSEQGVQYF. As DNA, the CDR3 is TGTGCCAGCAGTGAACAGGGGGTTCAGTACTTC. This chain joins TRBV25-1 and TRBJ2-7; 7 bases match TRBD1. This CDR3 has 11 amino acids. The germline V gene has CDR1 MGHDK and CDR2 SYGVNS. Trimming took 2 bases from V and 10 from J; bases not matched to a gene: 2.

CDR3 loop: CASSLTTGDQPQHF. In nucleotides, the CDR3 is TGTGCCAGCAGCTTAACGACAGGAGATCAGCCCCAGCATTTT. The V gene is TRBV7-9, the J gene TRBJ1-5, with TRBD1 as a possible D gene (6 bases). Trimming removed 2 bases from V and 5 bases from J, with 10 bases in between. CDR1 is SEHNR and CDR2 is FQNEAQ in the germline V gene (reference sequence). The CDR3 consists of 14 residues.

The chain combines TRBV7-3 with TRBJ2-7, with a weak D call TRBD1 (6 bases). This CDR3 is built from 13 residues. Per the germline V gene, CDR1 is SGHTA and CDR2 is FQGTGA. V lost 5 bases, J lost 2 bases, and 10 bases lay in between. CDR3 loop: CASSRGQTYEQYF. DNA for the CDR3: TGTGCCAGCAGCCGAGGACAGACCTACGAGCAGTACTTC.

The chain uses TRBV5-1 and TRBJ2-7; TRBD2 matches at 13 bases. J was trimmed by 3 bases and V by 0 bases; bases with no gene match: 3. Germline V gene sequence: CDR1 SGHRS, CDR2 YFSETQ. There are 16 residues in the CDR3. CDR3 nucleotides: TGCGCCAGCAGCTTGGGACTAGCGGGAGGTGTCTACGAGCAGTACTTC. Translated: CASSLGLAGGVYEQYF. The full variable domain, with the rest looked up from reference TRBV5-1 and TRBJ2-7, is KAGVTQTPRYLIKTRGQQVTLSCSPISGHRSVSWYQQTPGQGLQFLFEYFSETQRNKGNFPGRFSGRQFSNSRSEMNVSTLELGDSALYLCASSLGLAGGVYEQYFGPGTRLTVT.

This rearrangement joins TRBV15 to TRBJ2-7; D not certain. CDR1 LNHNV and CDR2 YYDKDF come from the germline V gene (reference sequence). Trimming removed 0 bases at V and 5 bases at J, with 14 bases between. CDR3 length: 15 residues. The chain's CDR3 is CATSRDSYLFHEQYF. CDR3 DNA sequence: TGTGCCACCAGCAGAGATAGTTACCTTTTCCACGAGCAGTACTTC.

CDR3 in amino acids: CASSTWGADSSYNEQFF. As DNA, the CDR3 is TGTGCCAGCAGCACTTGGGGCGCCGATAGCTCCTACAATGAGCAGTTCTTC. The chain carries TRBV11-2 and TRBJ2-1, with D perhaps matching TRBD1 (5 bases). The CDR3 contains 17 residues. Trimming shortened V by 5 bases and J by 0 bases, and 17 bases separated the two germline ends. CDR1 and CDR2 (germline): SGHAT, FQNNGV.

The chain is built from TRBV7-9 and TRBJ1-4; 9 bases match TRBD1. The CDR3 length is 15 residues. Germline assignment: CDR1 SEHNR and CDR2 FQNEAQ (reference sequence). J gave up 7 bases and V 6 bases, and 9 bases lay outside the gene matches. This CDR3 reads CASSLTGGASEKLFF. The DNA of the CDR3 is TGTGCCAGCAGTCTAACAGGGGGCGCGTCTGAAAAACTGTTTTTT.

V is TRBV27 and J is TRBJ2-7, with 7 positions matching TRBD2. The junction had 8 bases not matched to a gene; V was cut back by 2 bases and J by 4 bases. There are 15 residues in the CDR3. Germline V CDR1 and CDR2: MNHEY, SMNVEV (reference sequence). CDR3: CASSLAGERAYEQYF. Here the CDR3 DNA reads TGTGCCAGCAGTTTAGCGGGGGAGAGGGCGTACGAGCAGTACTTC.

V is TRBV18 and J is TRBJ1-5; TRBD1 matches at 8 bases. The germline V gene has CDR1 KGHSH and CDR2 LQKENI. The CDR3 consists of 16 residues. The ends lost 4 bases at V and 2 bases at J; junction bases unmatched: 7. In nucleotides, the CDR3 is TGTGCCAGCTCACGTGGACAGGGTTTGGGCAATCAGCCCCAGCATTTT. It codes for CASSRGQGLGNQPQHF.

This rearrangement joins TRBV9 to TRBJ1-2, with D perhaps TRBD1 (5 bases). Germline V gene lookup returns CDR1 SGDLS and CDR2 YYNGEE. The V gene lost 2 bases and the J gene lost 6 bases, with 14 bases spanning the gap. The CDR3 is made up of 14 amino acids. CDR3 sequence (DNA): TGTGCCAGCAGCGTGGGGACTACATCGGATGGCTACACCTTC. Its translation: CASSVGTTSDGYTF.

This clone was seen more than once but under ten times. V gene TRBV7-9 combines with J gene TRBJ2-3, with TRBD2 as a possible D gene (5 bases). The CDR3 has 13 residues. With 4 bases removed from V and 9 bases from J, the gap between germline ends came to 14 bases. CDR1 and CDR2 from the germline V gene are SEHNR and FQNEAQ (reference sequence). The CDR3 loop is CASSSGTEPTQYF. For the CDR3, the DNA is TGTGCCAGCAGCTCGGGAACAGAACCGACGCAGTATTTT.

This chain connects TRBV9 to TRBJ1-6; TRBD1 agrees at 7 bases. V shed 4 bases, J shed 8 bases, and the junction held 9 bases outside the gene matches. The germline gives CDR1 SGDLS, CDR2 YYNGEE. CDR3 length equals 15 residues. This chain's CDR3 is CASSRTNRGDSPLHF. The CDR3 DNA reads TGTGCCAGCAGCCGAACAAACAGGGGCGATTCACCCCTCCACTTT. The variable domain in full, completed from reference TRBV9 and TRBJ1-6, reads DSGVTQTPKHLITATGQRVTLRCSPRSGDLSVYWYQQSLDQGLQFLIQYYNGEERAKGNILERFSAQQFPDLHSELNLSSLELGDSALYFCASSRTNRGDSPLHFGNGTRLTVT.

The chain joins TRBV10-3 to TRBJ1-1, with D tentatively TRBD1 (5 bases). Germline values: CDR1 ENHRY, CDR2 SYGVKD. V was clipped by 4 bases and J by 3 bases, with 15 bases between them. The CDR3 covers 15 residues. The CDR3 spells CAISGAGQTDTEAFF. CDR3 bases: TGTGCCATCAGTGGGGCGGGGCAGACAGACACTGAAGCTTTCTTT.

V is TRBV6-6 and J is TRBJ2-2; D uncertain. Germline CDR1 reads MNHNY; CDR2 reads SVGAGI (reference sequence). This CDR3 has 13 residues. Trimming pared 2 bases from V and 9 bases from J, leaving 10 bases between. CDR3 DNA: TGTGCCAGCAGTTACATATTACACCGGGAGCTGTTTTTT. It specifies CASSYILHRELFF.

CDR3 residues: CASSPEGAGTTGELFF. Written as DNA, the CDR3 is TGTGCCAGCTCACCGGAAGGGGCAGGAACCACCGGGGAGCTGTTTTTT. The chain carries TRBV18 and TRBJ2-2; D is perhaps TRBD1 (5 bases). The V end lost 3 bases, the J end lost 4 bases, and 15 bases lay between the germline ends. The germline V gene has CDR1 KGHSH and CDR2 LQKENI. This CDR3 is 16 amino acids long.

The J gene is TRBJ1-1, the V gene TRBV9, with 8 positions matching TRBD1. The CDR3 is 16 amino acids. Germline CDR1 is SGDLS and CDR2 is YYNGEE. With 0 bases clipped from V and 0 bases from J, the junction kept 4 bases outside the gene matches. CDR3 DNA: TGTGCCAGCAGCGTAGGGGACAGGCGCATGAACACTGAAGCTTTCTTT. It translates to CASSVGDRRMNTEAFF.

The chain carries TRBV11-2 and TRBJ2-5; D unclear. This CDR3 contains 12 residues. The germline gives CDR1 SGHAT, CDR2 FQNNGV. V lost 0 bases and J 9 bases, leaving 8 bases between the germline ends. The CDR3 loop is CASSLDYLAQYF. The CDR3 bases are TGTGCCAGCAGCTTAGATTACCTAGCCCAGTACTTC.

The V gene is TRBV6-5, the J gene TRBJ1-2; D might be TRBD1 (5 bases). The CDR3 extends over 16 amino acids. Germline V gives CDR1 MNHEY, CDR2 SVGAGI. V was trimmed by 2 bases and J by 0 bases, leaving 13 bases between them. The CDR3 DNA sequence: TGTGCCAGCAGTTACCTGGGGCCCAAAGCTAACTATGGCTACACCTTC. Residues: CASSYLGPKANYGYTF.

This chain connects TRBV24-1 to TRBJ1-2, with D maybe TRBD1 (6 bases). Trimming left V 4 bases short and J 6 bases short, with 14 bases between. CDR1 and CDR2 from the germline V gene are KGHDR and SFDVKD. The CDR3 is 14 amino acids. The CDR3 DNA reads as TGTGCCACCAGTGACCCCAGACAGGTCAATGGCTACACCTTC. Translation: CATSDPRQVNGYTF.

This rearrangement joins TRBV5-4 to TRBJ2-3, with 8 positions matching TRBD1. V gave up 4 bases and J gave up 9 bases; unmatched junction bases: 13. The CDR3 loop spans 15 amino acids. Germline loops: CDR1 SGHNT, CDR2 YYREEE (reference sequence). The CDR3 is CASSETPGQVTTQYF. The CDR3 coding sequence is TGTGCCAGCAGCGAAACACCGGGACAGGTTACGACGCAGTATTTT.

V is TRBV12-5 and J is TRBJ1-5; 10 bases agree with TRBD1. Trimming removed 0 bases from V and 2 bases from J; junction bases left unmatched: 7. This CDR3 is built from 18 residues. Germline V gene sequence: CDR1 LGHNT, CDR2 FRNRAP. The CDR3 protein is CASGLVRSGTGGNQPQHF. The CDR3 DNA reads TGTGCTAGTGGTTTGGTACGTTCCGGGACAGGGGGCAATCAGCCCCAGCATTTT.

V usage is TRBV29-1 and J usage is TRBJ1-1; D not resolved. The V gene lost 0 bases and the J gene lost 5 bases, with 7 bases spanning the gap. The CDR3 has 12 residues. Germline V gene data show CDR1 as SQVTM and CDR2 as ANQGSEA. The CDR3 nucleotides read TGCAGCGTTGAAGATCCGGGGACTGAAGCTTTCTTT. This translates into CSVEDPGTEAFF.

V gene TRBV5-1 combines with J gene TRBJ2-5, with TRBD2 matching 7 bases. The CDR3 is 13 amino acids. Germline CDR1 and CDR2: SGHRS and YFSETQ. V lost 2 bases, J lost 5 bases, and 3 bases stayed unmatched. CDR3 loop: CASSFRAGETQYF. CDR3 in DNA: TGCGCCAGCAGCTTTAGAGCGGGGGAGACCCAGTACTTC. Full variable domain (outside the CDR3, taken from reference TRBV5-1 and TRBJ2-5): KAGVTQTPRYLIKTRGQQVTLSCSPISGHRSVSWYQQTPGQGLQFLFEYFSETQRNKGNFPGRFSGRQFSNSRSEMNVSTLELGDSALYLCASSFRAGETQYFGPGTRLLVL.

This CDR3 reads CASSLGVRGNGYTF. CDR3 coding DNA: TGTGCCAGCAGCTTAGGTGTACGGGGGAATGGCTACACCTTC. The V gene is TRBV11-2, the J gene TRBJ1-2; the D gene is possibly TRBD1 (5 bases). Trimming removed 1 base from V and 6 bases from J, with 12 bases in between. The germline V gene has CDR1 SGHAT and CDR2 FQNNGV. This CDR3 is 14 amino acids long.

As concerns this clone: Within the sample, other DNA sequences also encode this same CDR3. J is TRBJ2-7 and V is TRBV5-1; D perhaps matches TRBD1 (5 bases). Per germline, CDR1 SGHRS and CDR2 YFSETQ. Trimming pared 0 bases from V and 1 base from J, leaving 8 bases between. This CDR3 has 14 amino acids. The CDR3 region is CASSLGAGSYEQYF. In DNA, the CDR3 is TGCGCCAGCAGCTTGGGGGCAGGGTCCTACGAGCAGTACTTC.

The V call is TRBV2, the J call TRBJ2-1; the D gene is possibly TRBD1 (5 bases). The V gene's germline CDR1 is SNHLY and CDR2 FYNNEI. V shed 3 bases and J shed 0 bases, with 9 bases lying between them. This CDR3 region has 15 residues. The CDR3, as DNA: TGTGCCAGCAGTGACTTTGGGGCCTCCTACAATGAGCAGTTCTTC. Residues: CASSDFGASYNEQFF.

The chain links TRBV28 to TRBJ2-5, with TRBD1 as a possible D gene (6 bases). Germline CDR1 and CDR2: MDHEN and SYDVKM. V was trimmed by 5 bases and J by 4 bases, leaving 14 bases between them. This CDR3 has 14 residues. The CDR3 loop is CASSLQGRRETQYF. In nucleotides, the CDR3 is TGTGCCAGCAGTCTTCAGGGGAGACGAGAGACCCAGTACTTC.

This clone was seen many times. The V and J genes are TRBV6-5 and TRBJ2-5, with 10 bases aligning to TRBD1. The CDR3 runs to 14 residues. Germline trimming cut 6 bases from V and 5 bases from J; bases unmatched to any gene: 6. CDR1 and CDR2 (germline): MNHEY, SVGAGI. The CDR3 spells CASSLTGGSETQYF. The CDR3 nucleotides read TGTGCCAGCAGCCTGACAGGGGGCTCGGAGACCCAGTACTTC.

This chain uses TRBV10-3 with TRBJ2-1, with TRBD2 identical over 8 bases. V gave up 4 bases and J gave up 8 bases; unmatched junction bases: 4. The CDR3 loop spans 13 amino acids. Germline V gene data show CDR1 as ENHRY and CDR2 as SYGVKD. CDR3 sequence: CAISVGSGDEQFF. The CDR3 region has the DNA TGTGCCATCAGTGTGGGTAGCGGGGATGAGCAGTTCTTC.

The chain has TRBV24-1 and TRBJ2-7; D possibly corresponds to TRBD2 (6 bases). The CDR3 length is 14 residues. V lost 3 bases and J 2 bases, leaving 10 bases between the germline ends. Germline CDR1 KGHDR, CDR2 SFDVKD. The CDR3 region is CATSDGGTTYEQYF. For the CDR3, the DNA is TGTGCCACCAGTGATGGGGGGACGACCTACGAGCAGTACTTC.